The rows below give T cell receptor beta chains drawn from one sample of a study of blood T cell repertoires in COVID-19. Method: immunoSEQ multiplex PCR; TCRdb's copy keeps in-frame clones and lacks some. The sample includes tens of thousands of clones, roughly 80% of them seen just once. Sample: peripheral blood. Every receptor here comes from a human donor in a cohort sampled during active COVID-19. The CDR3 runs from the conserved cysteine through the conserved F or W. The D gene is left open where the match is weak. Not every row has a clone size; where given, it reads once, few, many or a size class.

V	size	D	J	CDR3	DNA
TRBV5-1	.	.	TRBJ2-7	CASSFGGGLAYEQYF	TGCGCCAGCAGCTTTGGGGGCGGGCTGGCCTACGAGCAGTACTTC
TRBV6-2/TRBV6-3	once	TRBD2	TRBJ2-5	CASSNSGRAWTQYF	TGTGCCAGCAGTAATAGCGGGAGGGCCTGGACCCAGTACTTC
TRBV27	once	.	TRBJ2-1	CASSYSSRSSYNEQFF	TGTGCCAGCAGTTATTCGTCCCGCAGCTCCTACAATGAGCAGTTCTTC
TRBV27	.	TRBD1	TRBJ1-2	CASSFRGSGYTF	TGTGCCAGCAGTTTCAGGGGGAGTGGCTACACCTTC
TRBV5-1	.	.	TRBJ1-1	CASSLQVRGNTEAFF	TGCGCCAGCAGCTTGCAAGTCAGGGGAAACACTGAAGCTTTCTTT
TRBV25-1	.	.	TRBJ1-2	CASRGPARDGYTF	TGTGCCAGCAGGGGTCCCGCCAGGGATGGCTACACCTTC
TRBV5-5	.	.	TRBJ2-6	CASSLDAISGANVLTF	TGTGCCAGCAGTTTGGATGCTATCTCTGGGGCCAACGTCCTGACTTTC
TRBV7-2	.	TRBD2	TRBJ2-7	CASSLASSGIYEQYF	TGTGCCAGCAGCTTAGCAAGTAGCGGGATCTACGAGCAGTACTTC
TRBV5-1	.	.	TRBJ2-1	CASSFGPGARNNEQFF	TGCGCCAGCAGCTTTGGACCGGGAGCGCGGAACAATGAGCAGTTCTTC
TRBV7-2	once	.	TRBJ2-2	CASSLVIANTGELFF	TGTGCCAGCAGCTTAGTTATCGCGAACACCGGGGAGCTGTTTTTT
TRBV5-4	.	.	TRBJ1-1	CASSLSQGNTEAFF	TGTGCCAGCAGCTTGAGTCAGGGTAACACTGAAGCTTTCTTT
TRBV7-6	.	.	TRBJ2-3	CASSGGTGIDTQYF	TGTGCCAGCTCCGGGGGTACGGGTATAGATACGCAGTATTTT
TRBV7-9	.	.	TRBJ2-7	CASSLDPAGTYEQYF	TGTGCCAGCAGCTTAGACCCCGCAGGGACCTACGAGCAGTACTTC
TRBV6-2/TRBV6-3	.	.	TRBJ1-4	CASRPSGTTNEKLFF	TGTGCCAGCAGACCTTCCGGGACAACTAATGAAAAACTGTTTTTT
TRBV7-3	.	.	TRBJ2-2	CASSYDRRNTGELFF	TGTGCCAGCAGCTACGACAGGAGGAACACCGGGGAGCTGTTTTTT
TRBV5-1	.	.	TRBJ2-7	CASSMTRYEQYF	TGCGCCAGCAGCATGACACGCTACGAGCAGTACTTC
TRBV19	.	TRBD1	TRBJ1-6	CASSPRGNSPLHF	TGTGCCAGTAGTCCCAGGGGGAATTCACCCCTCCACTTT
TRBV28	.	.	TRBJ1-5	CATNKDRAISPQHF	TGTGCCACCAACAAGGACAGAGCAATCAGCCCCCAGCATTTT
TRBV7-6	many	.	TRBJ2-7	CASSLELGLEQYF	TGTGCCAGCAGCTTAGAACTAGGACTCGAGCAGTACTTC
TRBV9	.	.	TRBJ1-5	CASSAQWASPQHF	TGTGCCAGCAGCGCCCAGTGGGCCTCGCCCCAGCATTTT
TRBV6-2/TRBV6-3	.	TRBD1	TRBJ2-3	CASSYGDRGDTQYF	TGTGCCAGCAGTTACGGAGACAGGGGAGATACGCAGTATTTT
TRBV7-2	.	.	TRBJ2-1	CASSQGFGKFF	TGTGCCAGCAGCCAAGGTTTCGGGAAGTTCTTC
TRBV19	.	TRBD1	TRBJ2-1	CASTTRDRGSYNEQFF	TGTGCCAGTACCACCCGGGACAGGGGCTCCTACAATGAGCAGTTCTTC
TRBV28	few	.	TRBJ1-5	CASRPAGWGYEPQHF	TGTGCCAGCAGGCCCGCCGGTTGGGGCTATGAGCCCCAGCATTTT
TRBV4-3	few	TRBD1	TRBJ2-7	CASSQRDSAYEQYF	TGCGCCAGCAGCCAAAGGGACAGCGCCTACGAGCAGTACTTC
TRBV5-1	.	.	TRBJ2-7	CASSLNAGGYEQYF	TGCGCCAGCAGCTTGAACGCAGGAGGCTACGAGCAGTACTTC
TRBV19	.	TRBD1	TRBJ1-4	CASSTGQGRGEKLFF	TGTGCCAGTAGTACGGGACAGGGGAGGGGTGAAAAACTGTTTTTT
TRBV28	.	TRBD1	TRBJ2-5	CASGSTGQGWVTQYF	TGTGCCAGCGGGAGCACCGGACAGGGGTGGGTGACCCAGTACTTC
TRBV7-9	.	.	TRBJ2-7	CASSPLEEQYF	TGTGCCAGCAGCCCCTTAGAAGAGCAGTACTTC
TRBV21-1	.	.	TRBJ2-6	CASSKPAGQVPSGANVLTF	TGTGCCAGCAGCAAACCAGCAGGACAGGTACCCTCTGGGGCCAACGTCCTGACTTTC
TRBV6-8	.	.	TRBJ2-5	CASSYSSGCPGQMYQETQYF	TGTGCCAGCAGTTACTCGAGCGGTTGTCCGGGACAAATGTACCAAGAGACCCAGTACTTC
TRBV19	.	.	TRBJ1-5	CASTEVRSLNQPQHF	TGTGCCAGTACTGAAGTGAGGTCCCTAAATCAGCCCCAGCATTTT
TRBV2	once	.	TRBJ2-3	CASTSRLGSTDTQYF	TGTGCCAGCACCTCAAGGCTAGGAAGCACAGATACGCAGTATTTT
TRBV5-4	.	.	TRBJ1-3	CASSLDRLLSGNTIYF	TGTGCCAGCAGCTTGGACAGGCTTCTCTCTGGAAACACCATATATTTT
TRBV12-3/TRBV12-4	.	.	TRBJ1-5	CASNGILQPQHF	TGTGCCAGCAACGGGATCCTTCAGCCCCAGCATTTT
TRBV18	.	TRBD1	TRBJ1-3	CASSPMGQGVSGNTIYF	TGTGCCAGCTCACCAATGGGACAGGGAGTCTCTGGAAACACCATATATTTT
TRBV5-8	.	.	TRBJ2-3	CASSFPRGTAVGVGYTQYF	TGTGCCAGCAGCTTCCCCCGCGGGACGGCTGTTGGGGTTGGGTATACGCAGTATTTT
TRBV27	.	TRBD2	TRBJ2-3	CASRLAGVYTDTQYF	TGTGCCAGCAGACTAGCGGGAGTTTACACAGATACGCAGTATTTT
TRBV2	.	TRBD1	TRBJ1-2	CASTPGTGKGNGYTF	TGTGCCAGCACCCCGGGGACAGGGAAAGGCAATGGCTACACCTTC
TRBV5-1	.	TRBD1	TRBJ1-4	CASSYGDRGTNEKLFF	TGCGCCAGCAGCTACGGGGACAGGGGAACTAATGAAAAACTGTTTTTT
TRBV29-1	.	.	TRBJ2-2	CSVKVGLNTGELFF	TGCAGCGTGAAAGTCGGTCTAAACACCGGGGAGCTGTTTTTT
TRBV5-5	few	.	TRBJ2-3	CASSLATTSTDTQYF	TGTGCCAGCAGCTTGGCTACCACTAGCACAGATACGCAGTATTTT
TRBV5-1	few	.	TRBJ2-3	CASSPPSGTSTDTQYF	TGCGCCAGCAGCCCCCCAAGCGGAACTAGCACAGATACGCAGTATTTT
TRBV25-1	.	TRBD2	TRBJ2-1	CASTIGLAGEVPFYEQFF	TGTGCCAGCACCATCGGACTAGCGGGAGAAGTCCCCTTCTATGAGCAGTTCTTC
TRBV18	.	.	TRBJ2-6	CASSLEGAGANVLTF	TGTGCCAGCTCCCTTGAGGGGGCTGGGGCCAACGTCCTGACTTTC
TRBV3-1/TRBV3-2	.	.	TRBJ1-3	CASSQAAGTGNTIYF	TGTGCCAGCAGCCAAGCCGCAGGGACTGGAAACACCATATATTTT
TRBV30	.	.	TRBJ1-1	CARRGGAGTEAFF	TGTGCCCGGCGGGGGGGCGCCGGCACTGAAGCTTTCTTT
TRBV10-3	once	.	TRBJ1-1	CAISETVVGTEAFF	TGTGCCATCAGTGAGACAGTCGTGGGCACTGAAGCTTTCTTT
TRBV28	.	.	TRBJ1-1	CASSLLGGYAFF	TGTGCCAGCAGTTTGTTGGGGGGTTATGCTTTCTTT
TRBV2	.	TRBD1	TRBJ2-5	CASNRDRVGETQYF	TGTGCCAGCAACCGGGACAGGGTAGGAGAGACCCAGTACTTC
TRBV3-1/TRBV3-2	.	TRBD1	TRBJ1-2	CASRFYRGLNGYTF	TGTGCCAGCAGATTCTACAGGGGATTGAATGGCTACACCTTC
TRBV3-1/TRBV3-2	.	TRBD2	TRBJ2-1	CASSHPALTSGSYNEQFF	TGTGCCAGCAGCCACCCCGCCCTGACTAGCGGGAGTTACAATGAGCAGTTCTTC